This T cell receptor beta chain comes out of a study of identical twins. One entry per CDR3 protein, called by TCRdb with MiXCR from the 5' RACE reads. The sample records roughly 540,000 distinct CDR3 sequences, 22% being singletons. V trimming: 1 base; J trimming: 2 bases; junction bases outside the gene matches: 4. The CDR3 covers 15 residues. Germline CDR1 KGHSH, CDR2 LQKENI. This clonotype was observed a few times. These data also featured in a second study, about T cells expressing NK-cell markers.

The sample taken for sequencing was CD4+ T cells sorted from blood. The rearrangement links TRBV18 to TRBJ2-7; 8 nucleotides agree with TRBD1. This receptor was obtained from a woman aged 18 to 35 in good health. As DNA, the CDR3 is TGTGCCAGCTCACCACGGGCAGGGGGCCCCTACGAGCAGTACTTC. As protein: CASSPRAGGPYEQYF.